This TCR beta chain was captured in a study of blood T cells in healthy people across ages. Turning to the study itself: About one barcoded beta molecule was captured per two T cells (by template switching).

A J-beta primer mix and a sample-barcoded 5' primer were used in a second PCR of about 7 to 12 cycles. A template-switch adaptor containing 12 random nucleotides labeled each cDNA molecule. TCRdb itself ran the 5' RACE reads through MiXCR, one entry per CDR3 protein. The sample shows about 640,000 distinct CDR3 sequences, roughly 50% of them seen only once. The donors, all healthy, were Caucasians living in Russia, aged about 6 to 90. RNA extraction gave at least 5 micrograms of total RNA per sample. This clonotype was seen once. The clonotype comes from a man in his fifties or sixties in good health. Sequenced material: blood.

This CDR3 reads CASSIQRTGGARSYEQYF. CDR3 sequence (DNA): TGTGCCAGTAGTATTCAAAGGACTGGCGGGGCGCGCTCCTACGAGCAGTACTTC. The chain has TRBV19 and TRBJ2-7; D is perhaps TRBD2 (6 bases). Trimming took off 3 bases at V and 0 bases at J, with 21 bases between the two ends. The CDR3 is 18 amino acids. The germline CDR1 and CDR2 sequences are LNHDA and SQIVND (reference sequence).